The clone carrying this T cell receptor beta chain occurred many times. Its antigen is currently unknown. TCRdb recomputed calls from the PCR reads with MiXCR, one row per CDR3 protein. In the table there are approximately 630,000 distinct CDR3 sequences, about 25% of which are singletons. Isolation of naive CD8 T cells was achieved by sorting on a CD8+CD4-CCR7+CD45RA+ phenotype. Germline lookup yields CDR1 LNHDA and CDR2 SQIVND (reference sequence). This CDR3 has 17 amino acids. Trimming at V came to 3 bases and at J to 0 bases, leaving 11 bases not matched to a gene. The entry originates in a study of molecular identifiers for immune sequencing clone quantification. Looking at the study overall: Across replicate runs, RNA obtained from around 20,000 or 100,000 naive CD8 cells was divided into five, with four undergoing sequencing.

Study-level results: Underestimation of highly expanded clone sizes could arise where identical TCR molecules share a barcode.

The sample consisted of naive CD8+ T cells from blood, with Jurkat cell RNA spiked in. The subset is: FACS-sorted CD8+CD4-CCR7+CD45RA+ naive T cells. The TCR sequence derives from a human donor in good health. Some libraries in this study had Jurkat cell RNA spiked in. The V gene is TRBV19, the J gene TRBJ2-7; 7 bases match TRBD1. The CDR3 protein is CASSILAGTEDSYEQYF. Here the CDR3 DNA reads TGTGCCAGTAGTATTTTAGCCGGGACAGAAGACTCCTACGAGCAGTACTTC.